One and the same sample provided the 5 T cell receptor beta chains below, sequenced in a study of T cell responses to AZD1222 COVID-19 vaccine. Some clones are missing from TCRdb's copy, which holds only in-frame ones; the method was immunoSEQ multiplex PCR. The sample shows 100,000 to 150,000 clones, 75% to 95% of them seen only once. Specimen: peripheral blood, collected 28 days after the second AZD1222 dose. The receptors were sampled from an adult who received the AZD1222 COVID-19 vaccine.

The CDR3 coding sequence is TGTGCCAGCCGGACGCAATATAGCAATCAGCCCCAGCATTTT. Translation: CASRTQYSNQPQHF. The V gene is TRBV19, the J gene TRBJ1-5; no clear D gene. V was cut by 9 bases and J by 0 bases, with 12 bases left in between. The V gene's germline CDR1 is LNHDA and CDR2 SQIVND (reference sequence). CDR3 length: 14 amino acids.

The chain carries TRBV9 and TRBJ1-2; 11 bases fit TRBD1. The CDR3 covers 17 residues. Germline CDR1 reads SGDLS; CDR2 reads YYNGEE. J was trimmed by 3 bases and V by 3 bases; bases with no gene match: 10. CDR3: CASSGGQGADLYYGYTF. The CDR3 bases are TGTGCCAGCAGCGGCGGACAGGGGGCGGATCTCTACTATGGCTACACCTTC.

The chain is built from TRBV3-1 (or the pseudogene TRBV3-2) and TRBJ1-5; D unclear. CDR1 is LGHDT and CDR2 is YNNKEL in the germline V gene (reference sequence). The germline V and J ends were trimmed by 2 bases and 3 bases, with 11 bases remaining between them. This CDR3 is built from 15 residues. CDR3: CASSQMGADNQPQHF. In nucleotides, the CDR3 is TGTGCCAGCAGCCAAATGGGTGCGGACAATCAGCCCCAGCATTTT.

The chain links TRBV7-9 to TRBJ1-2, with D possibly TRBD1 on 5 matching bases. V lost 3 bases and J lost 2, with 7 bases in between. The germline V gene encodes CDR1 SEHNR and CDR2 FQNEAQ (reference sequence). This CDR3 has 13 amino acids. The CDR3 coding sequence is TGTGCCAGCAGCTTGGGGCCCAACTATGGCTACACCTTC. It is translated as CASSLGPNYGYTF.

V gene TRBV12-3 or TRBV12-4 combines with J gene TRBJ1-2; no clear D gene. Trimming pared 5 bases from V and 4 bases from J, leaving 11 bases between. This CDR3 contains 13 residues. The CDR3 DNA follows: TGTGCCAGCAGTCCCGGCCCCCGCTATGGCTACACCTTC. Translation gives CASSPGPRYGYTF.